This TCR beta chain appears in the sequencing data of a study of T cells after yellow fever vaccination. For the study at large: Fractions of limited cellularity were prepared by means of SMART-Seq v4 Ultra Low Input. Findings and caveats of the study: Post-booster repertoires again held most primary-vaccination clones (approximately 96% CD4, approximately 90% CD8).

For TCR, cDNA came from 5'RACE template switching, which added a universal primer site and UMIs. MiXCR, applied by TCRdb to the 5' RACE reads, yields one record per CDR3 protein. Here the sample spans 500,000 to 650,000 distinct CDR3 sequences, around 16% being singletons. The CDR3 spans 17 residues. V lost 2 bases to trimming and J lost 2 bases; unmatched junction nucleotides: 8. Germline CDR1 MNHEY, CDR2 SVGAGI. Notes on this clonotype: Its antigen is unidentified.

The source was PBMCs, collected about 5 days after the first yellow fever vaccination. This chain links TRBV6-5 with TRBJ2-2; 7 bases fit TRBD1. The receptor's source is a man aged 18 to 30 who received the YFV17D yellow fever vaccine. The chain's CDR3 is CASSYQQGQPNTGELFF. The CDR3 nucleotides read TGTGCCAGCAGTTACCAACAGGGGCAACCTAACACCGGGGAGCTGTTTTTT.